The present T cell receptor beta chain was sequenced within a study of OX40 agonist ivuxolimab in advanced cancers. Turning to the overall study: The costimulatory receptor OX40 (CD134) was targeted by ivuxolimab, a fully human IgG2 agonistic monoclonal antibody. Among the 52 dose-escalation patients, approximately 20 had hepatocellular carcinoma, around 15 melanoma, 9 renal cell carcinoma and 9 head and neck cancer. Patients were allowed to have had prior anti-PD-1, anti-PD-L1 or anti-CTLA-4 therapy, and around 43% of the dose-escalation patients had been treated with checkpoint inhibitors. The paper reports the monotherapy dose-escalation portion (N of about 50 patients) of the phase I ivuxolimab trial. Partial responses occurred in three dose-escalation patients: two with cutaneous melanoma and one with hepatocellular carcinoma. Peripheral TCRbeta sequencing aimed to test whether ivuxolimab altered TCR sequence diversity and caused clonal T-cell expansion. The dose-escalation cohort was over 70% male with a mean age of about 54 years, ranging from roughly 23 to 80. Intravenous ivuxolimab was administered to patients every 2 weeks at six dose levels: 0.01, 0.1, 0.3, 1.5, 3 and 10 mg/kg. General findings and caveats noted by the study authors: Low levels of normalized T-cell clonal expansion were also seen in some patients who did not respond. The antigen specificity of the clonally expanded peripheral T cells was not determined. Partial responders in the 0.1-3.0 mg/kg groups had among the lowest normalized peripheral clonal expansion, especially among CD8+ T cells. At doses of 0.1 to 3.0 mg/kg, clonal expansion of both CD4+ and CD8+ T cells in blood was seen between baseline and week 6. On average, CD8+ T cells showed more expanded clones than CD4+ T cells after ivuxolimab.

Note on this clone: Its antigen remains unidentified. Qualities for individual bases were not recorded, and no much larger clone is one base off.

Trimmed from V: 6 bases; trimmed from J: 12 bases; junction bases lacking a gene match: 13. The germline V gene supplies CDR1 MNHGY and CDR2 SVAAGI. Spanning cysteine to phenylalanine, the CDR3 consists of 13 amino acids. Only the CDR3 DNA is retained, 39 bases long and in frame from the first base. For sequencing of the TCRbeta CDR3 region, genomic DNA was extracted from the sorted cells. TCRbeta CDR3 regions were sequenced using the immunoSEQ Assay. TCRdb limited this immuneACCESS table to in-frame rearrangements with V and J called. A share of clones is missing; checked studies link under half to unresolved V genes, and the rest is unexplained. The sample table shows 30,000 to 40,000 clones, and around 87% are seen once. Clones ranked in the top ten supply around a quarter of the sample. The trial excluded patients who had a history of autoimmune disease or were on systemic immunosuppression. Peripheral blood for TCR sequencing was collected from all dose cohorts at baseline, on cycle 4 day 1, and on cycle 7 day 1. The samples were taken from a phase I, first-in-human, multicenter, open-label dose-escalation trial of ivuxolimab. Adults with locally advanced or metastatic head and neck squamous cell, hepatocellular, melanoma or renal cell carcinoma were enrolled in the trial. Before TCR sequencing, CD4+ T cells and CD8+ T cells were sorted from peripheral blood as separate populations.

This sample comprised CD4+ or CD8+ T cells sorted from blood, obtained in a trial of the OX40 agonist ivuxolimab. This clonotype originated in an adult with an advanced solid tumor such as melanoma, head and neck, liver or kidney cancer. Here the chain combines TRBV6-9 and TRBJ1-2; 7 bases in the middle match TRBD1. CDR3 region: CASRDPGQRVHTF. The sequence in DNA is TGTGCCAGCAGAGATCCGGGACAGAGGGTTCACACCTTC.